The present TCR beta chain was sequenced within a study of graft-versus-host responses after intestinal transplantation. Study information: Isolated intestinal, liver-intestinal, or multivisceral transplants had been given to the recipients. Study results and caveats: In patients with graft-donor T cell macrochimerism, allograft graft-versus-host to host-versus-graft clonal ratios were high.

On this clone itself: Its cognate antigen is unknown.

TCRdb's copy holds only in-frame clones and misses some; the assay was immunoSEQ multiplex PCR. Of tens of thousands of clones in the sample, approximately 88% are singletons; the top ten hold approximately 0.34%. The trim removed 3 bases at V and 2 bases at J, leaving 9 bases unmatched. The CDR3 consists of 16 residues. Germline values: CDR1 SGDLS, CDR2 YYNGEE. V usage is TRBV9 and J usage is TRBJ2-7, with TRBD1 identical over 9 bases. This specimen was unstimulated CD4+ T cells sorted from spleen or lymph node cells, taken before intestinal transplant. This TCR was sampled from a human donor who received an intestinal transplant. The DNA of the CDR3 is TGTGCCAGCAGCGCGGGACAGGGACCGATAGCCTACGAGCAGTACTTC. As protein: CASSAGQGPIAYEQYF.